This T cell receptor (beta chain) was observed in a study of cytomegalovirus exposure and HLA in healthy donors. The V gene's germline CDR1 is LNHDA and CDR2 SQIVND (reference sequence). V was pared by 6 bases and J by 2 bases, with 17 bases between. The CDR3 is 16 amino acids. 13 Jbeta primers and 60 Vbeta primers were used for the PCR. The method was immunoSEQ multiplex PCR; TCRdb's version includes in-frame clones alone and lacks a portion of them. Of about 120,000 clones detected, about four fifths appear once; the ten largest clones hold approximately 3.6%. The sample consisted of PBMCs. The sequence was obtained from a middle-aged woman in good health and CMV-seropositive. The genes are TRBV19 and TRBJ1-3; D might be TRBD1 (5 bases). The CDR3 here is CASSRPQGLTGNTIYF. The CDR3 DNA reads TGTGCCAGTAGCAGACCCCAGGGACTAACTGGAAACACCATATATTTT.